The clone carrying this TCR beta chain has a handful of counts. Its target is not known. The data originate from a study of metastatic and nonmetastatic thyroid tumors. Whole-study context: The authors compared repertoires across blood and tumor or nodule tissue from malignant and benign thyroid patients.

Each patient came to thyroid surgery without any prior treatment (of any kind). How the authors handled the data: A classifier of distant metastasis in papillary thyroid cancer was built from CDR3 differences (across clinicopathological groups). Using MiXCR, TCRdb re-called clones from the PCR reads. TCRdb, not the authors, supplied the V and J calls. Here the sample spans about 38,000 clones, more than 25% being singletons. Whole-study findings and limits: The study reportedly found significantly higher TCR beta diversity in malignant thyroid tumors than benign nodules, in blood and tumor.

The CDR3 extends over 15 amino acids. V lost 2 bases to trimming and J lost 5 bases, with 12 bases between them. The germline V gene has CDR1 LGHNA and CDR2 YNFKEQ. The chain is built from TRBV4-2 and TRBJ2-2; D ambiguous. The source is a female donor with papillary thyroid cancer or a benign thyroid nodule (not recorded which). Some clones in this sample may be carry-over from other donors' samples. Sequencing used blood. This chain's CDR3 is CASSQKASGTGELFF. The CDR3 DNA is TGTGCCAGCAGCCAAAAGGCCTCCGGGACCGGGGAGCTGTTTTTT.